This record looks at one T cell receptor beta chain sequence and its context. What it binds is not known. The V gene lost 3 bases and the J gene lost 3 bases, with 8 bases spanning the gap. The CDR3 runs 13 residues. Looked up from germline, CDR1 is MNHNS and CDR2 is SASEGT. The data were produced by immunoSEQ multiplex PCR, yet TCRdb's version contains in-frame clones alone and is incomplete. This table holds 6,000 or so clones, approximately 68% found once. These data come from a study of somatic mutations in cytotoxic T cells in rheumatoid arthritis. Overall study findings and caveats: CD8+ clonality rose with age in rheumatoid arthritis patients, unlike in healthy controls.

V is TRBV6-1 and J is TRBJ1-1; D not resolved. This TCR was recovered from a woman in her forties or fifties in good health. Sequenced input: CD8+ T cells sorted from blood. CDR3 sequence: CASSDGEHTEAFF. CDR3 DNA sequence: TGTGCCAGCAGTGACGGTGAGCACACTGAAGCTTTCTTT.